The 26 T cell receptor beta chains presented below share a single source sample, sequenced in a study of T-cell reconstitution after alpha-beta-depleted transplantation in children. Molecular barcoding with unique molecular identifiers was used for the TCRbeta library. TCRdb fed the PCR reads into MiXCR, producing one record per CDR3 protein. The sample shows about 420,000 distinct CDR3 sequences, roughly 11% of them seen only once. The sample consisted of PBMCs from the stem cell graft donor, taken from the stem cell graft. These receptors came from a human donor who donated a stem cell graft to a child with acute myeloid leukemia.

The rearrangement joins TRBV20-1 to TRBJ1-2; 7 nucleotides line up with TRBD1. Trimming cost V 0 bases and J 8 bases; bases outside gene matches: 12. The CDR3 loop spans 15 amino acids. Germline CDR1 reads DFQATT; CDR2 reads SNEGSKA (reference sequence). The chain's CDR3 is CSARDGHDRVRGYTF. The CDR3 DNA is TGCAGTGCTAGAGATGGCCATGACAGGGTCCGAGGCTACACCTTC.

The chain uses TRBV6-5 and TRBJ2-7; D uncertain. The ends were cut back, 2 bases at V and 9 bases at J, with 8 bases in the middle. The CDR3 consists of 11 residues. Germline V gives CDR1 MNHEY, CDR2 SVGAGI. The CDR3 region has the DNA TGTGCCAGCAGTTACCAGTCGGGGCAGTACTTC. This translates into CASSYQSGQYF.

The table lists this clonotype with a few counts. The rearrangement uses TRBV6-5 and TRBJ2-3; D may correspond to TRBD1 or TRBD2 (5 bases each). The CDR3 has 17 residues. V dropped 0 bases and J dropped 1 base, with 14 bases sitting between them. CDR1 is MNHEY, CDR2 SVGAGI, per germline. This CDR3 reads CASSYSRGTRGTDTQYF. The CDR3, as DNA: TGTGCCAGCAGTTACTCAAGGGGCACGAGGGGCACAGATACGCAGTATTTT.

In DNA, the CDR3 is TGTGCCAGCAGCTTAAAAGGAAGGCAAGAGACCCAGTACTTC. Protein product: CASSLKGRQETQYF. J is TRBJ2-5 and V is TRBV7-2; D not resolved. The CDR3 is made up of 14 amino acids. Trimming cost V 2 bases and J 2 bases, with 9 bases left between them. CDR1 and CDR2 (germline): SGHTA, FQGNSA.

This clonotype showed up just a few times. The rearrangement joins TRBV20-1 to TRBJ2-1; 10 bases align to TRBD2. The CDR3 spans 14 residues. J was trimmed by 6 bases and V by 4 bases; bases with no gene match: 6. The germline V gene encodes CDR1 DFQATT and CDR2 SNEGSKA (reference sequence). The CDR3 nucleotides read TGCAGTGCTAAGTCCCCTAGCGGGGGCAATGAGCAGTTCTTC. Translation gives CSAKSPSGGNEQFF.

This clonotype came up many times. J is TRBJ2-2 and V is TRBV27, with 8 bases matching TRBD2. The CDR3 spans 18 residues. Germline CDR1 reads MNHEY; CDR2 reads SMNVEV (reference sequence). V gave up 4 bases and J gave up 1 base; unmatched junction bases: 11. CDR3 bases: TGTGCCAGCAGTTCCACCGGGGGGACTAGAAGGAACACCGGGGAGCTGTTTTTT. Its protein is CASSSTGGTRRNTGELFF.

J is TRBJ2-4 and V is TRBV4-1, with TRBD2 as a possible D gene (7 bases). The ends were cut back, 2 bases at V and 12 bases at J, with 26 bases in the middle. Germline V gene lookup returns CDR1 MGHRA and CDR2 YSYEKL. This CDR3 has 17 residues. In DNA form, the CDR3 reads TGCGCCAGCAGCCAACATGTTACCGGGGGGCCAGTGGACAGTCAGTACTTC. Translating gives CASSQHVTGGPVDSQYF.

V gene TRBV11-2 combines with J gene TRBJ2-1; D is uncertain. Germline V gene data show CDR1 as SGHAT and CDR2 as FQNNGV. The V gene lost 0 bases and the J gene lost 5 bases, with 5 bases spanning the gap. The CDR3 covers 13 residues. CDR3 sequence (DNA): TGTGCCAGCAGCTTAGAACAGAACAATGAGCAGTTCTTC. This translates into CASSLEQNNEQFF. Complete variable domain (other parts from reference TRBV11-2 and TRBJ2-1): EAGVAQSPRYKIIEKRQSVAFWCNPISGHATLYWYQQILGQGPKLLIQFQNNGVVDDSQLPKDRFSAERLKGVDSTLKIQPAKLEDSAVYLCASSLEQNNEQFFGPGTRLTVL.

This clonotype has just a few counts. The rearrangement uses TRBV5-7 and TRBJ1-5; 10 bases map to TRBD1. TRBV5-7 has ORF status, its function being uncertain. The CDR3 has 17 amino acids. The ends lost 1 base at V and 2 bases at J; junction bases unmatched: 6. The CDR3 region has the DNA TGTGCCAGCAGCTTGTTCGGGACAGGGGACGGCAATCAGCCCCAGCATTTT. As protein: CASSLFGTGDGNQPQHF.

This chain links TRBV29-1 with TRBJ1-5; D remains unclear. Germline CDR1 is SQVTM and CDR2 is ANQGSEA. The CDR3 runs to 13 residues. V was cut by 4 bases and J by 8 bases, with 15 bases left in between. CDR3 sequence: CSVATEPLKPQHF. The CDR3 DNA follows: TGCAGCGTTGCCACAGAACCTCTGAAGCCCCAGCATTTT.

This clonotype showed up many times. The chain has TRBV12-3 or TRBV12-4 and TRBJ2-5; tentatively, D is TRBD1 (6 bases). V lost 2 bases and J 4 bases, leaving 11 bases between the germline ends. CDR3 size: 14 residues. The CDR3 DNA sequence: TGTGCCAGCAGTTTAACGACAGGCGGAGAGACCCAGTACTTC. It encodes CASSLTTGGETQYF.

This clonotype has a handful of counts. The chain combines TRBV5-1 with TRBJ2-3; TRBD2 matches 10 bases. Germline CDR1 and CDR2: SGHRS and YFSETQ. The CDR3 totals 17 residues. With V trimmed by 0 bases and J by 0 bases, 4 bases remained unmatched. CDR3 sequence: CASSLASGGASTDTQYF. CDR3 coding DNA: TGCGCCAGCAGCTTGGCTAGCGGGGGAGCTAGCACAGATACGCAGTATTTT.

V gene TRBV19 combines with J gene TRBJ1-2; TRBD1 matches at 7 bases. CDR1 and CDR2 (germline): LNHDA, SQIVND (reference sequence). J was trimmed by 10 bases and V by 0 bases; bases with no gene match: 14. The CDR3 consists of 16 residues. This chain's CDR3 is CASSIEPLTGPGDYTF. As DNA, the CDR3 is TGTGCCAGTAGTATAGAGCCCCTGACAGGGCCGGGCGACTACACCTTC. Full variable domain (outside the CDR3, taken from reference TRBV19 and TRBJ1-2): DGGITQSPKYLFRKEGQNVTLSCEQNLNHDAMYWYRQDPGQGLRLIYYSQIVNDFQKGDIAEGYSVSREKKESFPLTVTSAQKNPTAFYLCASSIEPLTGPGDYTFGSGTRLTVV.

This clonotype was seen only a few times. The chain uses TRBV12-3 or TRBV12-4 and TRBJ1-5; D not resolved. The CDR3 is 14 amino acids. V was cut by 3 bases and J by 3 bases, with 9 bases left in between. In DNA form, the CDR3 reads TGTGCCAGCAGTTTCCCGGGTCCCAATCAGCCCCAGCATTTT. It translates to CASSFPGPNQPQHF.

This chain connects TRBV5-1 to TRBJ2-7; the match to TRBD2 covers 10 bases. Germline trimming cut 3 bases from V and 4 bases from J; bases unmatched to any gene: 10. This CDR3 has 16 residues. The germline V gene encodes CDR1 SGHRS and CDR2 YFSETQ. CDR3 nucleotides: TGCGCCAGCAGCTCCCCCCAGCGGGAGGGCCGGTACGAGCAGTACTTC. Its protein is CASSSPQREGRYEQYF.

CDR3 sequence reads: CSASGTPNTEAFF. For the CDR3, the DNA is TGCAGTGCGTCCGGGACACCTAACACTGAAGCTTTCTTT. The V call is TRBV20-1, the J call TRBJ1-1; D might be TRBD1 (6 bases). V was pared by 6 bases and J by 2 bases, with 13 bases between. Germline-derived CDR1 and CDR2 are DFQATT and SNEGSKA (reference sequence). CDR3 length: 13 amino acids.

The chain is built from TRBV4-2 and TRBJ1-1; D unclear. The germline gives CDR1 LGHNA, CDR2 YNFKEQ. The ends were cut back, 4 bases at V and 1 base at J, with 10 bases in the middle. This CDR3 has 14 amino acids. This CDR3 reads CASSPGAGNTEAFF. CDR3 DNA: TGTGCCAGCAGCCCGGGCGCGGGGAACACTGAAGCTTTCTTT.

This clonotype has at least ten counts. This chain uses TRBV5-8 with TRBJ1-6, with D perhaps matching TRBD1 (6 bases). V was clipped by 3 bases and J by 7 bases, with 11 bases between them. The germline V gene has CDR1 SGHTS and CDR2 YDEGEE. The CDR3 has 14 amino acids. The CDR3 nucleotides read TGTGCCAGCAGCTCGGGGACATACAATTCACCCCTCCACTTT. Its translation is CASSSGTYNSPLHF.

This chain connects TRBV7-2 to TRBJ2-3, with D tentatively TRBD2 (5 bases). CDR1 is SGHTA, CDR2 FQGNSA, per germline. V lost 3 bases and J 3 bases, leaving 13 bases between the germline ends. The CDR3 is 15 amino acids. The CDR3 is CASSFGGSWTDTQYF. The DNA for the CDR3 is TGTGCCAGCAGCTTCGGTGGGAGTTGGACAGATACGCAGTATTTT.

Concerning this clonotype: A clone one base away is much larger, so this may be a read error. The rearrangement links TRBV20-1 to TRBJ2-4; 11 positions agree with TRBD2. CDR3 length: 15 residues. From germline, CDR1 is DFQATT and CDR2 SNEGSKA (reference sequence). The CDR3 DNA reads as TGCTGTGCTCGTGGGACTAGCGGAATACAAAACATTCAGTACTTC. It translates to CCARGTSGIQNIQYF.

This clonotype occurred many times. V and J are TRBV20-1 and TRBJ2-7, with 7 nucleotides matching TRBD1. V was pared by 6 bases and J by 5 bases, with 4 bases of the junction left unmatched. The CDR3 has 11 residues. In germline, CDR1 is DFQATT, CDR2 SNEGSKA (reference sequence). CDR3 residues: CSAKQGNEQYV. For the CDR3, the DNA is TGCAGTGCGAAACAGGGGAACGAGCAGTACGTC.

This clonotype was counted at least ten times. The chain uses TRBV7-9 and TRBJ2-5; maybe TRBD2 (6 bases). V lost 1 base to trimming and J lost 5 bases, with 14 bases between them. The germline gives CDR1 SEHNR, CDR2 FQNEAQ (reference sequence). The CDR3 loop spans 15 amino acids. CDR3 region: CASSLVLAGGETQYF. CDR3 DNA sequence: TGTGCCAGCAGCTTAGTCCTAGCTGGGGGGGAGACCCAGTACTTC.

The sample holds a few counts of this clonotype. This chain's CDR3 is CASSPPSRGDRELFF. The CDR3 DNA is TGTGCCAGCTCACCACCTTCTCGGGGGGACCGGGAGCTGTTTTTT. V is TRBV18 and J is TRBJ2-2; 7 nucleotides align to TRBD2. From germline, CDR1 is KGHSH and CDR2 LQKENI. The ends lost 0 bases at V and 9 bases at J; junction bases unmatched: 7. This CDR3 has 15 residues.

This clonotype was counted only a few times. The rearrangement uses TRBV29-1 and TRBJ1-1; a weak D match, TRBD1 (5 bases). CDR1 is SQVTM and CDR2 is ANQGSEA in the germline V gene. Trimming stripped 4 bases from V and 2 bases from J, with 8 bases between. CDR3 length: 12 amino acids. CDR3 protein: CSVGRTNTEAFF. The DNA for the CDR3 is TGCAGCGTTGGACGGACAAACACTGAAGCTTTCTTT.

This clonotype was counted between two and nine times. This chain links TRBV9 with TRBJ1-3; D uncertain. CDR1 and CDR2 (germline): SGDLS, YYNGEE. Trimming removed 2 bases at V and 2 bases at J, with 17 bases between. This CDR3 contains 17 residues. CDR3 loop: CASSVSVSPIPGNTIYF. The CDR3 bases are TGTGCCAGCAGCGTGTCTGTCAGCCCCATTCCTGGAAACACCATATATTTT. The variable domain in full, with the rest retrieved from reference TRBV9 and TRBJ1-3, is DSGVTQTPKHLITATGQRVTLRCSPRSGDLSVYWYQQSLDQGLQFLIQYYNGEERAKGNILERFSAQQFPDLHSELNLSSLELGDSALYFCASSVSVSPIPGNTIYFGEGSWLTVV.

This clonotype was detected ten times or more. This chain joins TRBV9 and TRBJ2-3; D uncertain. The germline V and J ends were trimmed by 1 base and 2 bases, with 8 bases remaining between them. CDR1 and CDR2 from the germline V gene are SGDLS and YYNGEE. The CDR3 runs 14 residues. DNA for the CDR3: TGTGCCAGCAGCGTACGGCCTTCCACAGATACGCAGTATTTT. Translating gives CASSVRPSTDTQYF.